This is a list of T cell receptor beta chains from one sample in a study of T-cell reconstitution after alpha-beta-depleted transplantation in children. TCRdb fed the PCR reads into MiXCR, producing one record per CDR3 protein. The data hold almost 600,000 distinct CDR3 sequences, with approximately 30% observed a single time. The material was PBMCs, obtained before TCRalphabeta/CD19-depleted stem cell transplant. These receptors all come from a boy under two years old with Wiskott-Aldrich syndrome, due to receive a stem cell transplant. The CDR3 runs from the conserved cysteine through the conserved F or W. A D gene is named only where the DNA matches it firmly. Clone size is shown for a subset of rows, as once, few, many or a class of expanded clone.

.	.	TRBV7-9	TRBJ2-7	TGTGCCAGCAGCTTCCCAGGGCCCTCATACGAGCAGTACTTC	CASSFPGPSYEQYF
.	.	TRBV12-3/TRBV12-4	TRBJ1-1	TGTGCCAGCAGTTGGGCGGGGCTGGGTGAAGCTTTCTTT	CASSWAGLGEAFF
.	.	TRBV20-1	TRBJ2-1	TGCAGTGCGAGGGACTCCACGACGTACAATGAGCAGTTCTTC	CSARDSTTYNEQFF
.	many	TRBV9	TRBJ2-7	TGTGCCAGCAGCGTAGATGGAACAGCTCCTTCCTACGAGCAGTACTTC	CASSVDGTAPSYEQYF
TRBD2	few	TRBV5-1	TRBJ2-7	TGCGCCAGCAGCCTGGGAGGGAAGACTAGCGGGTCACCCTACGAGCAGTACTTC	CASSLGGKTSGSPYEQYF
.	.	TRBV2	TRBJ2-7	TGTGCCAGCAAAGAGGGAGGCTACCCCATCTACGAGCAGTACTTC	CASKEGGYPIYEQYF
.	few	TRBV20-1	TRBJ2-3	TGCAGTGCTCGAGATCTTAGCACAGATACGCAGTATTTT	CSARDLSTDTQYF
TRBD2	few	TRBV5-1	TRBJ2-1	TGCGCCAGCAGCCCAGTCCCGGGACTAGCGGGAGGAGACTACAATGAGCAGTTCTTC	CASSPVPGLAGGDYNEQFF
TRBD2	few	TRBV10-3	TRBJ2-7	TGTGCCATCAGTGAGGTCACTAGCGGAATATACGAGCAGTACTTC	CAISEVTSGIYEQYF
TRBD2	.	TRBV20-1	TRBJ2-5	TGCAGCGCAAGGGGTCCTGGCGGGAGGCGGGAGACCCAGTACTTC	CSARGPGGRRETQYF
.	.	TRBV5-1	TRBJ2-7	TGCGCCAGCAGCCCGACTAGAGGTGTCGACGAGCAGTACTTC	CASSPTRGVDEQYF
.	.	TRBV6-1	TRBJ2-3	TGTGCCAGCAGGGAGACCGACTACACAGATACGCAGTATTTT	CASRETDYTDTQYF
TRBD2	few	TRBV20-1	TRBJ2-5	TGCAGTGCTAGAGTCCCTAGCGGGTACGCAGAGACCCAGTACTTC	CSARVPSGYAETQYF
.	.	TRBV6-5	TRBJ2-1	TGTGCCAGCACCCAGAGGGGGGAGCGCAATGAGCAGTTCTTC	CASTQRGERNEQFF
.	.	TRBV29-1	TRBJ2-3	TGCAGCGTTGAGGGGCGGGCAGCAGATACGCAGTATTTT	CSVEGRAADTQYF
TRBD2	.	TRBV7-9	TRBJ2-7	TGTGCCAGCAGTCCCCTAGGGACTAGCTACGAGCAGTACTTC	CASSPLGTSYEQYF
.	.	TRBV6-2/TRBV6-3	TRBJ2-3	TGTGCCAGCAGGAAGATCAGGGCCGTGATGACAGATACGCAGTATTTT	CASRKIRAVMTDTQYF
TRBD1	.	TRBV5-1	TRBJ1-2	TGCGCCAGCAGCTCAACCCGCCGGACAGGGAACTCAAATGGCTACACCTTC	CASSSTRRTGNSNGYTF
TRBD2	few	TRBV7-2	TRBJ2-7	TGTGCCAGCAGCTTAGGAGCTAGGACTAGCGGGAGCGAGCAGTACTTC	CASSLGARTSGSEQYF
.	few	TRBV7-2	TRBJ2-7	TGTGCCAGCAGCTCTCGGATTGCCTACGAGCAGTACTTC	CASSSRIAYEQYF
TRBD1	.	TRBV28	TRBJ1-1	TGTGCCAGCAGTCTCCTAGGACAGGGGAACACTGAAGCTTTCTTT	CASSLLGQGNTEAFF
.	few	TRBV20-1	TRBJ2-7	TGCAGTGCTGCAAAGGGACTGAACTCCTACGAGCAGTACTTC	CSAAKGLNSYEQYF
.	.	TRBV5-1	TRBJ2-7	TGCGCCAGCAGACACCGGCCAGGGAGCTCCTACGAGCAGTACTTC	CASRHRPGSSYEQYF
.	few	TRBV10-3	TRBJ1-2	TGTGCCATCAGTGAAAGACGGAACTTCTTCTATGGCTACACCTTC	CAISERRNFFYGYTF
TRBD2	.	TRBV12-3/TRBV12-4	TRBJ2-7	TGTGCCAGCAGTCCCACGGACAAGACTAGCCTTTACGAGCAGTACTTC	CASSPTDKTSLYEQYF
TRBD1	.	TRBV20-1	TRBJ2-1	TGCAGTGCTAGAGCCCGGGACAGGGTGTATGAGCAGTTCTTC	CSARARDRVYEQFF
.	.	TRBV7-9	TRBJ1-1	TGTGCCAGCAGCCTCGGGCAATACACTGAAGCTTTCTTT	CASSLGQYTEAFF
.	few	TRBV6-1	TRBJ1-5	TGTGCCAGCAGCTCCACAGGGACGGGCAATCAGCCCCAGCATTTT	CASSSTGTGNQPQHF
TRBD2	.	TRBV20-1	TRBJ2-1	TGCAGTGCTAGGGGACTAGCGGGAACTGAGCAGTTCTTC	CSARGLAGTEQFF
TRBD2	.	TRBV7-2	TRBJ2-1	TGTGCCAGCAGCTGGAATAGCGGGGGTAACAATGAGCAGTTCTTC	CASSWNSGGNNEQFF
TRBD1	.	TRBV12-3/TRBV12-4	TRBJ2-6	TGTGCCAGCAGCCGGGACAGGGTAAAGGCCAACGTCCTGACTTTC	CASSRDRVKANVLTF
.	.	TRBV21-1	TRBJ1-6	TGTGCCAGCATCGACAGGGTTAGCGGTTCACCCCTCCACTTT	CASIDRVSGSPLHF
.	.	TRBV29-1	TRBJ2-1	TGCAGCGTCGAAGCCCCACATCATGAGCAGTTCTTC	CSVEAPHHEQFF
TRBD2	.	TRBV15	TRBJ2-2	TGTGCCACCAGCAGAGATGGCATAGCGGGGAACACCGGGGAGCTGTTTTTT	CATSRDGIAGNTGELFF
TRBD1	few	TRBV20-1	TRBJ2-4	TGCAGTGCTAGGGCCGGGACAGCTAACATTCAGTACTTC	CSARAGTANIQYF
.	.	TRBV1	TRBJ2-1	TGCACCAGCAGCCAAGGATACCAGGGGGCCTACAATGAGCAGTTCTTC	CTSSQGYQGAYNEQFF
.	.	TRBV15	TRBJ2-3	TGTGCCACCAGCAGAGATTCTGCCAGCCCCGGCACAGATACGCAGTATTTT	CATSRDSASPGTDTQYF